Sequencing of this T cell receptor (beta chain) was carried out in a study of graft-versus-host responses after intestinal transplantation. Overall study results and limits: Across patients carrying graft-donor T cell macrochimerism, allografts held high graft-versus-host to host-versus-graft clonal ratios. Detection of GvH clones occurred in recipient marrow, and some had their first appearance in ileum or blood.

The sample holds one count of this clone. Its antigen is unidentified. Losses at the gene ends were 6 bases for V and 1 base for J; bases not matched to a gene: 5. Germline loops: CDR1 MDHEN, CDR2 SYDVKM. The length of the CDR3 is 15 residues. Profiled with immunoSEQ multiplex PCR; TCRdb holds only in-frame clones, not every one. The repertoire holds some 13,000 clones, with over 70% as singletons. The sample consisted of PBMCs, taken roughly 130 days after transplant. V is TRBV28 and J is TRBJ2-7, with 11 bases aligning to TRBD2. The sequence came from a human patient who received an intestinal transplant, so some T cells may come from the graft donor. CDR3: CASSPRLAGSYEQYF. DNA of the CDR3: TGTGCCAGCAGCCCCAGACTAGCGGGATCCTACGAGCAGTACTTC.